This TCR beta chain was captured by sequencing in a study of cytomegalovirus exposure and HLA in healthy donors. The study's findings and limits: Analyzed later, association rates of TCRs varied across HLA loci, with DRB1 most and HLA-C fewest.

As for this clone: Its target is not known.

PCR amplification relied on 60 Vbeta primers (plus 13 Jbeta primers). The data were produced by immunoSEQ multiplex PCR, yet TCRdb's version contains in-frame clones alone and is incomplete. The data show about 200,000 clones, about 79% seen once. This clonotype was obtained from a man younger than 35 in good health and CMV-seronegative. Sequenced input: PBMCs.

The CDR3 sequence is CASSVSGQSYNEQFF. In DNA form, the CDR3 reads TGTGCCAGCAGCGTTTCGGGACAGAGTTACAATGAGCAGTTCTTC. This rearrangement joins TRBV9 to TRBJ2-1; 7 nucleotides align to TRBD1. CDR3 size: 15 residues. Per germline, CDR1 SGDLS and CDR2 YYNGEE. Trimming took 2 bases from V and 4 from J; bases not matched to a gene: 6. The whole variable domain, remainder taken from reference TRBV9 and TRBJ2-1, is DSGVTQTPKHLITATGQRVTLRCSPRSGDLSVYWYQQSLDQGLQFLIQYYNGEERAKGNILERFSAQQFPDLHSELNLSSLELGDSALYFCASSVSGQSYNEQFFGPGTRLTVL.